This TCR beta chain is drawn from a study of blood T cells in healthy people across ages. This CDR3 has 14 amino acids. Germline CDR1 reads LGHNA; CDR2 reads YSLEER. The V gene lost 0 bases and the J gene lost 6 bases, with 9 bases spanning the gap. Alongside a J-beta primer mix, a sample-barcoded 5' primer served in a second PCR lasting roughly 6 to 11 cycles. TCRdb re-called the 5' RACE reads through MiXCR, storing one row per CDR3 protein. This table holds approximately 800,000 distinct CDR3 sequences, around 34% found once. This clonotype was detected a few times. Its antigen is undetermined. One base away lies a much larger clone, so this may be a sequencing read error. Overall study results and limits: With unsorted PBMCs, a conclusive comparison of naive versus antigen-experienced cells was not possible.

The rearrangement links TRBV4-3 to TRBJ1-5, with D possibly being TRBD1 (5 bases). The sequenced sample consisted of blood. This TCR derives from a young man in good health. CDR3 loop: CASSQDSGGQPQHF. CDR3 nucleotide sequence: TGCGCCAGCAGCCAAGATTCGGGGGGTCAGCCCCAGCATTTT.